The entry that follows covers one T cell receptor beta chain sequence. Its antigen remains unknown. This sample was included in a study of cytomegalovirus exposure and HLA in healthy donors. Study-level background: Falling in the Caucasian-associated ancestry cluster were less than 85% of approximately 410 genotyped donors. Study-level points and caveats: What TCR beta sequences reportedly achieved was accurate prediction of HLA-A and HLA-B alleles in most subjects.

V was trimmed by 9 bases and J by 8 bases, leaving 19 bases between them. There are 14 residues in the CDR3. CDR1 SNHLY and CDR2 FYNNEI come from the germline V gene. Primers for the PCR totalled 60 Vbeta and 13 Jbeta. The protocol was immunoSEQ multiplex PCR, while the TCRdb copy is restricted to in-frame clones and leaves out a portion. The sample has 250,000 to 350,000 clones, 86% seen once. The chain is built from TRBV2 and TRBJ1-4; D unresolved. Input material: PBMCs. The clonotype was recovered from a middle-aged man in good health and CMV-seropositive. CDR3 amino acids: CASRLAFLSEKLFF. The CDR3 nucleotides read TGTGCCAGTCGTCTCGCGTTTCTTTCGGAAAAACTGTTTTTT.